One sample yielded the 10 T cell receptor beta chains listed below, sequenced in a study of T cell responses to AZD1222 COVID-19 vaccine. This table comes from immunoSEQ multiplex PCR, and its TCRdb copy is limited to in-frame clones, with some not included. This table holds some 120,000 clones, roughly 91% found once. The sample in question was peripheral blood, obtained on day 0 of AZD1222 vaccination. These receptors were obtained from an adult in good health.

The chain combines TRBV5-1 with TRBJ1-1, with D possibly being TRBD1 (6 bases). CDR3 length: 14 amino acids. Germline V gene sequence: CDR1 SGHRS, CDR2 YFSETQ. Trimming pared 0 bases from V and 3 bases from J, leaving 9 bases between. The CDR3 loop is CASSLGQDYTEAFF. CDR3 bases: TGCGCCAGCAGCTTGGGACAGGATTACACTGAAGCTTTCTTT.

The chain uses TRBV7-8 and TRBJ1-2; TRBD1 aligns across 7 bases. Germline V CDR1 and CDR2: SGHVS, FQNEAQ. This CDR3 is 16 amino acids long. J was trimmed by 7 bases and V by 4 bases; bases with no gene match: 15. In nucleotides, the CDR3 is TGTGCCAGCAGCTCCCGCCCGGGAGACAGGGTCGGTGGCTACACCTTC. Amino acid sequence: CASSSRPGDRVGGYTF.

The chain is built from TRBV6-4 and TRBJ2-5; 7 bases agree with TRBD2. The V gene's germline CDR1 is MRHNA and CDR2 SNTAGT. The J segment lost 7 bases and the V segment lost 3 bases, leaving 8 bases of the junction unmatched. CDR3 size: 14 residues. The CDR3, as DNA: TGTGCCAGCAGTGAAGTGGGACTAAGCGGGACCCAGTACTTC. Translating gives CASSEVGLSGTQYF.

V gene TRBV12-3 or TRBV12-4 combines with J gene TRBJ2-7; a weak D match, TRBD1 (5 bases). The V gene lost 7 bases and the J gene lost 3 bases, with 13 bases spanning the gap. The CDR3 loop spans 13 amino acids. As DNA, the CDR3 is TGTGCCAGCACAGGGCCAGTTTTCTACGAGCAGTACTTC. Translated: CASTGPVFYEQYF.

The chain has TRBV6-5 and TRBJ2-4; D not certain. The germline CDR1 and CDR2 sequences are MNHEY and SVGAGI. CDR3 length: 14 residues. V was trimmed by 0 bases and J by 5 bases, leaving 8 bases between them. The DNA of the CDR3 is TGTGCCAGCAGTTACTCAGCAGGTCAAAACATTCAGTACTTC. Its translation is CASSYSAGQNIQYF.

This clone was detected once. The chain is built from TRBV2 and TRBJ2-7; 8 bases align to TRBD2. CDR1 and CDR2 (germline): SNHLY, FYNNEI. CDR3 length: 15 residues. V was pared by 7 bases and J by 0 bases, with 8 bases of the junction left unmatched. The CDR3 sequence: CASKDVGRASYEQYF. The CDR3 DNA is TGTGCCAGCAAAGATGTCGGGAGGGCCTCCTACGAGCAGTACTTC.

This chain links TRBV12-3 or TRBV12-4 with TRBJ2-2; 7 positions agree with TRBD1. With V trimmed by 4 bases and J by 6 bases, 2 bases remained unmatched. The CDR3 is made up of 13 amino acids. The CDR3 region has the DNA TGTGCCAGCAGTTCACAGGGGCCCGGGGAGCTGTTTTTT. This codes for CASSSQGPGELFF.

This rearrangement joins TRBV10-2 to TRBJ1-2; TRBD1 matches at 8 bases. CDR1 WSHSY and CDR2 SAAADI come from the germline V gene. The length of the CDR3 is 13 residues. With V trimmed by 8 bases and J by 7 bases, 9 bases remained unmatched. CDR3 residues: CASGGQGGGGYTF. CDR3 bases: TGCGCCAGCGGTGGACAGGGCGGAGGTGGCTACACCTTC.

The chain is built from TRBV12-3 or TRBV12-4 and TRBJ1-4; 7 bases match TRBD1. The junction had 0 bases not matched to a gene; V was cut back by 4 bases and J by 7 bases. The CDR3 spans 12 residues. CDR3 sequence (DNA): TGTGCCAGCAGTTCAGGGGGTGAAAAACTGTTTTTT. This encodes CASSSGGEKLFF.

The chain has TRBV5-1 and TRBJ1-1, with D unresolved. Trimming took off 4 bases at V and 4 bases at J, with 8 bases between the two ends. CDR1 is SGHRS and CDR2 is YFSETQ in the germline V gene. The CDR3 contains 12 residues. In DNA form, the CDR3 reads TGCGCCAGCAGCCGTGTGGGCACTGAAGCTTTCTTT. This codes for CASSRVGTEAFF.